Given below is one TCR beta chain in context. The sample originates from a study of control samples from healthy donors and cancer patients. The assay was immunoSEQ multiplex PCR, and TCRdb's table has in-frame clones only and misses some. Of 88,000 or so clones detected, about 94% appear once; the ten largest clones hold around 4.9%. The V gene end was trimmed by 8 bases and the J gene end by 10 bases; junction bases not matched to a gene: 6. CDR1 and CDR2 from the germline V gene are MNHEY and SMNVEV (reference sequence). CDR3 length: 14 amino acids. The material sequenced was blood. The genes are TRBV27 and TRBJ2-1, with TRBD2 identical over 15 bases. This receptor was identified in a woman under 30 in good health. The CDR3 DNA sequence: TGTGCCAGCGGTTCCGGGACTAGCGGGAGGGAGCAGTTCTTC. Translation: CASGSGTSGREQFF.